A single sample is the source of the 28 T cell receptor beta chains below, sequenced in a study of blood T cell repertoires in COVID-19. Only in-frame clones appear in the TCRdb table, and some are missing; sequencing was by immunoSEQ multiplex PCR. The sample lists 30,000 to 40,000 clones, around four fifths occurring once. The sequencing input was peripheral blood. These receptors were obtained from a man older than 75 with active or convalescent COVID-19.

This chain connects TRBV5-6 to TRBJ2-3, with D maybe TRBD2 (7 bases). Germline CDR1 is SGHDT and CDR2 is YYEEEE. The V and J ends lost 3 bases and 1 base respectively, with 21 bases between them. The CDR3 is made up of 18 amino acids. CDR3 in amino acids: CASSSKRGGSVRTDTQYF. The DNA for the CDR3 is TGTGCCAGCAGCTCCAAGAGGGGGGGCTCTGTTCGCACAGATACGCAGTATTTT.

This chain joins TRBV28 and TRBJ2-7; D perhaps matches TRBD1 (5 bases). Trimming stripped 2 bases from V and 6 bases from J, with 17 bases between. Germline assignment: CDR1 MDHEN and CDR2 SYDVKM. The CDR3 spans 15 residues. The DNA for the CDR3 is TGTGCCAGCAGTTTAGTTGGGGCATTCCTTGGCGAGCAGTACTTC. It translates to CASSLVGAFLGEQYF.

This CDR3 reads CASKGLAAYEQYF. The CDR3 DNA follows: TGTGCCAGCAAGGGACTAGCGGCCTACGAGCAGTACTTC. This rearrangement joins TRBV6-5 to TRBJ2-7; 11 bases are a match to TRBD2. Per the germline V gene, CDR1 is MNHEY and CDR2 is SVGAGI. CDR3 length: 13 amino acids. V was pared by 7 bases and J by 2 bases, with 1 base of the junction left unmatched.

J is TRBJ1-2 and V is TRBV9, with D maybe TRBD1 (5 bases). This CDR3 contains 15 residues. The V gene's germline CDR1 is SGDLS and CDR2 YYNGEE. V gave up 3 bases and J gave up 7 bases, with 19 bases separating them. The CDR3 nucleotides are TGTGCCAGCAGCGCGGAGACAGCCTTCCTCGGTGGCTACACCTTC. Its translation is CASSAETAFLGGYTF.

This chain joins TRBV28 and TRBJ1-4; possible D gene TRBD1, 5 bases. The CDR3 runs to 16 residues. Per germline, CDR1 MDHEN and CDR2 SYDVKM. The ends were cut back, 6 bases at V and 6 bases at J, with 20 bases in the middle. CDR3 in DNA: TGTGCCAGCAGCCCCACGACGGGGGTCCCGGATGAAAAACTGTTTTTT. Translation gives CASSPTTGVPDEKLFF.

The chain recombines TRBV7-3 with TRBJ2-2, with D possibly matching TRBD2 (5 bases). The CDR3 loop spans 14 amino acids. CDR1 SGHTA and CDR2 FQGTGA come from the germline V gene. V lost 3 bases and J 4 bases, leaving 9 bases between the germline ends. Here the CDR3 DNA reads TGTGCCAGCAGCTTGCTGGGGAGCACCGGGGAGCTGTTTTTT. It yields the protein CASSLLGSTGELFF.

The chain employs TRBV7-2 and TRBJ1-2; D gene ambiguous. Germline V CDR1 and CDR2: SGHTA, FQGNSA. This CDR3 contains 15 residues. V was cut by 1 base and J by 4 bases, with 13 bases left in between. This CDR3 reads CASSLVTSDTYGYTF. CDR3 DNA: TGTGCCAGCAGCTTAGTCACCAGTGATACCTATGGCTACACCTTC.

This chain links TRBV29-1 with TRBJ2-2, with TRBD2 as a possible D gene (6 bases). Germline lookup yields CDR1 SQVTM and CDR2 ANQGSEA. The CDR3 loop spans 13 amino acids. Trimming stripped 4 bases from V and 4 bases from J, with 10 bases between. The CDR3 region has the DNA TGCAGCGTTGGGTGGGGAGGCACCGGGGAGCTGTTTTTT. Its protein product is CSVGWGGTGELFF.

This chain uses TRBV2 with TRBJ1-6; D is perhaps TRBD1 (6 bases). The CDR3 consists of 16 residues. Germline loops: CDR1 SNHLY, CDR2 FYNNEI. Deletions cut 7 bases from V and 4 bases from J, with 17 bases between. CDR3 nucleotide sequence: TGTGCCAGCAAGGGCCAGGGGCCGCTGTATAATTCACCCCTCCACTTT. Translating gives CASKGQGPLYNSPLHF.

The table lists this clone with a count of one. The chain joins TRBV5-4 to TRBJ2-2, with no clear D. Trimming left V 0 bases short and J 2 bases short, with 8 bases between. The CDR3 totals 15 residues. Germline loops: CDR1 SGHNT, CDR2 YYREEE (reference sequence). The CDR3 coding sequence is TGTGCCAGCAGCTTGGTTAGCCATAACACCGGGGAGCTGTTTTTT. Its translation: CASSLVSHNTGELFF.

The CDR3 bases are TGTGCCAGCAGCTCCCCGGGACTAGGGCCCGCTGATACGCAGTATTTT. It is translated as CASSSPGLGPADTQYF. The chain carries TRBV4-2 and TRBJ2-3; 8 nucleotides match TRBD2. The CDR3 contains 16 residues. Germline CDR1 and CDR2: LGHNA and YNFKEQ. V gave up 5 bases and J gave up 6 bases; unmatched junction bases: 13.

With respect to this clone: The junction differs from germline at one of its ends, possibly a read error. CDR3 amino acids: CASSEPGDGSLLHF. CDR3 nucleotides: TGTGCCAGCAGTGAACCGGGGGACGGTTCACTCCTCCACTTT. J is TRBJ1-6 and V is TRBV2; TRBD1 is a possible D gene (5 bases). The CDR3 runs to 14 residues. Germline loops: CDR1 SNHLY, CDR2 FYNNEI.

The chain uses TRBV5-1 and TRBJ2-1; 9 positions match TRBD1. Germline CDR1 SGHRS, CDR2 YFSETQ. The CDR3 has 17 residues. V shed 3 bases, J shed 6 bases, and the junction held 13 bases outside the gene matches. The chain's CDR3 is CASSSLQGAPWGNEQFF. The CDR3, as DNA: TGCGCCAGCAGCTCTCTACAGGGGGCTCCTTGGGGCAATGAGCAGTTCTTC.

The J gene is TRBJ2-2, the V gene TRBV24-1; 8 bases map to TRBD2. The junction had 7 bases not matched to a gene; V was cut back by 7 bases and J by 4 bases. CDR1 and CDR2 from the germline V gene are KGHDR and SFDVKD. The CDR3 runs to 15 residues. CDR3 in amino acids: CATRAREGSTGELFF. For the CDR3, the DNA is TGTGCCACCAGGGCCCGGGAGGGAAGCACCGGGGAGCTGTTTTTT.

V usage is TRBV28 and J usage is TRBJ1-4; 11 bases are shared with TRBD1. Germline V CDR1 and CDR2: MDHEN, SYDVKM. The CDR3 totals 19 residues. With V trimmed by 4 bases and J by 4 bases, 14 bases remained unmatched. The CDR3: CASSSWKSRDRGFNEKLFF. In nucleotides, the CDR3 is TGTGCCAGCAGTTCCTGGAAGTCCCGGGACAGGGGGTTTAATGAAAAACTGTTTTTT.

The CDR3 sequence: CASSYSDRNSGNTIYF. CDR3 bases: TGTGCCAGCAGTTACTCAGACAGGAACTCTGGAAACACCATATATTTT. The rearrangement links TRBV6-5 to TRBJ1-3, with D perhaps matching TRBD1 (6 bases). The CDR3 has 16 amino acids. The germline V gene has CDR1 MNHEY and CDR2 SVGAGI. Trimming removed 0 bases at V and 0 bases at J, with 9 bases between.

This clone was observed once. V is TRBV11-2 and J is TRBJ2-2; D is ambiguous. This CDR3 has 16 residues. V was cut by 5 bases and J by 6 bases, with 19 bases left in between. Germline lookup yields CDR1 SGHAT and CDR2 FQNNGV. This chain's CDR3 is CASSQTSSPGSGELFF. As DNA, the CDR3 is TGTGCCAGCAGCCAAACCTCCTCCCCCGGGTCCGGGGAGCTGTTTTTT.

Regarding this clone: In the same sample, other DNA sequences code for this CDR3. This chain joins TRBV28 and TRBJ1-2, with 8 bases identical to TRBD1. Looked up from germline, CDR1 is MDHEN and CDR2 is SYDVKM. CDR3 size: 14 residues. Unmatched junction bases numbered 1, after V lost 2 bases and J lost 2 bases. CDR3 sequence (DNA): TGTGCCAGCAGTTTACAGGGGGCCAACTATGGCTACACCTTC. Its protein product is CASSLQGANYGYTF.

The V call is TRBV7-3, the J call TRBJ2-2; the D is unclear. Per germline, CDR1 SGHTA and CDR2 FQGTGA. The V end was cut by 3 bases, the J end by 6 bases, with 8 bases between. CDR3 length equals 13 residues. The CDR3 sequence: CASSFLASGELFF. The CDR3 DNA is TGTGCCAGCAGCTTCCTGGCCTCCGGGGAGCTGTTTTTT.

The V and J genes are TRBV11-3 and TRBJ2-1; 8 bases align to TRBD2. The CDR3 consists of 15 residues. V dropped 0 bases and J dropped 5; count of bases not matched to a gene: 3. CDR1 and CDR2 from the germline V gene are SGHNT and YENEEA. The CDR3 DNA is TGTGCCAGCAGCTTAGACCAGCGGGGGAACAATGAGCAGTTCTTC. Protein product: CASSLDQRGNNEQFF.

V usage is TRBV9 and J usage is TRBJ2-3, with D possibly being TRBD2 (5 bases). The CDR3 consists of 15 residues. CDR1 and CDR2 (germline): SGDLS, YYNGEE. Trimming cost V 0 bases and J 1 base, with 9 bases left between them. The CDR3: CASSVDLRGTDTQYF. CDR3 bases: TGTGCCAGCAGCGTAGATCTGCGGGGCACAGATACGCAGTATTTT.

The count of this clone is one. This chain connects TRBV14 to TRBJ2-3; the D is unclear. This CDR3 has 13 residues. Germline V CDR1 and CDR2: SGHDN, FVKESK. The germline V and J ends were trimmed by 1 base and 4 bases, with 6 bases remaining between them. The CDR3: CASSQVLADTQYF. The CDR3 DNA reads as TGTGCCAGCAGCCAAGTACTCGCAGATACGCAGTATTTT.

The CDR3 coding sequence is TGCGCCAGCAGAGGGACAGGGGGAGAGACCCAGTACTTC. Encoded protein: CASRGTGGETQYF. This chain connects TRBV5-1 to TRBJ2-5, with 11 bases identical to TRBD1. The ends lost 5 bases at V and 4 bases at J; junction bases unmatched: 1. The CDR3 sequence is 13 residues long. CDR1 SGHRS and CDR2 YFSETQ come from the germline V gene.

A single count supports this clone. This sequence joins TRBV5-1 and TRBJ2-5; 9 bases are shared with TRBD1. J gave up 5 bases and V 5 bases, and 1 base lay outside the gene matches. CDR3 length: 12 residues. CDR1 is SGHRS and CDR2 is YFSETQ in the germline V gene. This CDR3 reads CASRGTGETQYF. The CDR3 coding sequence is TGCGCCAGCAGAGGGACAGGGGAGACCCAGTACTTC.

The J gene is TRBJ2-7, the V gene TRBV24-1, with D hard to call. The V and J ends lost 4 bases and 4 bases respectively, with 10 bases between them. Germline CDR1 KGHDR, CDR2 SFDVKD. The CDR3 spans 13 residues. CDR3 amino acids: CATSETDEYEQYF. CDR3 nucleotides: TGTGCCACCAGTGAAACAGATGAGTACGAGCAGTACTTC.

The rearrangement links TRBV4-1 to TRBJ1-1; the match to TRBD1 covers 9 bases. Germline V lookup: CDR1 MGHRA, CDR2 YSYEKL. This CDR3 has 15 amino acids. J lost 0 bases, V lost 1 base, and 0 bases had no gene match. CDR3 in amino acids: CASSQGQGVNTEAFF. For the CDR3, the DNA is TGCGCCAGCAGCCAAGGACAGGGGGTGAACACTGAAGCTTTCTTT.

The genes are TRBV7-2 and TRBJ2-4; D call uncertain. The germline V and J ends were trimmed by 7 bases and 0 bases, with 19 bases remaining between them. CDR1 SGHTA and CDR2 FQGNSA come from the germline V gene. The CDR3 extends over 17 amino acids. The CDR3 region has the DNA TGTGCCAGCACCATAACCGGAGCCGCCCTAGCCAAAAACATTCAGTACTTC. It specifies CASTITGAALAKNIQYF.

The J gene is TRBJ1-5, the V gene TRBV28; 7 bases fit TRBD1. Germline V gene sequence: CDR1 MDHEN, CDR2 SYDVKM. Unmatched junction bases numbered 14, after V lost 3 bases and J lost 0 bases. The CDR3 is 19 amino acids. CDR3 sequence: CASSFHGVRGLDSNQPQHF. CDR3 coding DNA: TGTGCCAGCAGTTTCCACGGGGTGAGGGGGCTGGATAGCAATCAGCCCCAGCATTTT.